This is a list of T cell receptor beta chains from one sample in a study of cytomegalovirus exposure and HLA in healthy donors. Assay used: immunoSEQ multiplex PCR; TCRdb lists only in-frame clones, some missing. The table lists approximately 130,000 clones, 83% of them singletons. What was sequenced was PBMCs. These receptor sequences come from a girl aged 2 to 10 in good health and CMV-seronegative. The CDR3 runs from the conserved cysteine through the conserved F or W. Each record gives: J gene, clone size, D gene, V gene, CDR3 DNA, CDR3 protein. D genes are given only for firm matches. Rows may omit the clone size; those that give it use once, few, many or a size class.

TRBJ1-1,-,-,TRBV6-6,TGTGCCAGCAGCTTGGGACAGAACACTGAAGCTTTCTTT,CASSLGQNTEAFF
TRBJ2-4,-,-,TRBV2,TGTGCCAGCAGTCGAGGAACCGATCTAGCCAAAAACATTCAGTACTTC,CASSRGTDLAKNIQYF
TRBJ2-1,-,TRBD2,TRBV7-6,TGTGCCAGCAGCTTATGGATAAGCGGGAGTAGCTCCTACAATGAGCAGTTCTTC,CASSLWISGSSSYNEQFF
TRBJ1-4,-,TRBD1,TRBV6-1,TGTGCCAGCAGGACGACAGGGGGTAATGAAAAACTGTTTTTT,CASRTTGGNEKLFF
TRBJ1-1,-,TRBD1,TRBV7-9,TGTTCCAGCAGCTTAGAAGCAGGGGGAGCTTTCTTT,CSSSLEAGGAFF
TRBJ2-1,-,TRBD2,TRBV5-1,TGCGCCAGCAGCCTACCTGATTCAGGGACTAACAGTGGCGATGAGCAGTTCTTC,CASSLPDSGTNSGDEQFF
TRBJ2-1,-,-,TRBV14,TGTGCCAGCAGCCCATACCGGGAACATAGCAAATTAGGGCAGTTCTTC,CASSPYREHSKLGQFF
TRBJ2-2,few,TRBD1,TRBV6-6,TGTGCCAGCAGTTACGCGGGACAGGGAGATAGCGGGGAGCTGTTTTTT,CASSYAGQGDSGELFF
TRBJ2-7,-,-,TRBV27,TGTGCCAGCAGTTTATCGTCGAGCGACTATACCTGGCACGAGCAGTACTTC,CASSLSSSDYTWHEQYF
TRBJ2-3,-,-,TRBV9,TGTGCCAGCAGCGCGGGACTTACATATAGCACAGATACGCAGTATTTT,CASSAGLTYSTDTQYF
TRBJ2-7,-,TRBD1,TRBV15,TGTGCCACCAGCCGGGACAGAACCTACGAGCAGTACTTC,CATSRDRTYEQYF
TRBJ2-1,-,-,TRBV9,TGTGCCAGCAGCGTAGCGGGAGTAATCTACAATGAGCAGTTCTTC,CASSVAGVIYNEQFF
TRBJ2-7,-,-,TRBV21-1,TGTGCCAGCAGCAACCTCGGCGAGGACTCCTACGAGCAGTACTTC,CASSNLGEDSYEQYF
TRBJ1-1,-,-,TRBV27,TGTGCCAGCAGTTATCGGACAGATAAGATGAACACTGAAGCTTTCTTT,CASSYRTDKMNTEAFF
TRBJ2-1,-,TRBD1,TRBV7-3,TGTGCCAGCAGACAGGGGGTGAACAATGAGCAGTTCTTC,CASRQGVNNEQFF
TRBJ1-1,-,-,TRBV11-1,TGTGCCAGCAGCTTAGAGGCAGGTGTGACTGAAGCTTTCTTT,CASSLEAGVTEAFF
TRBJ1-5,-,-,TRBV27,TGTGCCAGCAGTTTATCAGACAGCTATCAGCCCCAGCATTTT,CASSLSDSYQPQHF
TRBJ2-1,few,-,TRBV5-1,TGCGCCAGCAGCTCGGTGCCTGCGAGGGCCAATGAGCAGTTCTTC,CASSSVPARANEQFF
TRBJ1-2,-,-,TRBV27,TGTGCCAGCAGTTTATGGAGGGGATATGGCTACACCTTC,CASSLWRGYGYTF
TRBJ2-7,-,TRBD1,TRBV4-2,TGTGCCAGCAGCCTATTGGTTCCTAACCGGGACAGATATTCCTACGAGCAGTACTTC,CASSLLVPNRDRYSYEQYF
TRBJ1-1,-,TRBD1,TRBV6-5,TGTGCCAGCAGTAATCACCCACAGGGGTACACTGAAGCTTTCTTT,CASSNHPQGYTEAFF
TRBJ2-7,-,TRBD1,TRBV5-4,TGTGCCAGCAGCCTGGACAGGCTAGGGGAGCAGTACTTC,CASSLDRLGEQYF
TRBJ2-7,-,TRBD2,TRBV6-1,TGTGCCAGCAGTGCCCAGACCCTAGCGGGAGGGCCCTACGAGCAGTACTTC,CASSAQTLAGGPYEQYF
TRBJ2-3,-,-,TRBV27,TGTGCCAGCAGTTCTCTAGCGGATACGCAGTATTTT,CASSSLADTQYF
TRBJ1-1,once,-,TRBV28,TGTGCCAGCAGTTTACTGCGCCAGGGCATGGGAGCTTTCTTT,CASSLLRQGMGAFF
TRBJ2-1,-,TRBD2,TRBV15,TGTGCCACCAGCAGACTAGCGGGAGGGCCTTTGGAGCTACAGTACAATGAGCAGTTCTTC,CATSRLAGGPLELQYNEQFF
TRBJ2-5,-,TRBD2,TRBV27,TGTGCCAGCAGCCTAGCGGGGGGTGGGGAGACCCAGTACTTC,CASSLAGGGETQYF
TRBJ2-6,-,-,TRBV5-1,TGCGCCAGCAGCATACAGAGCTCTGGGGCCAACGTCCTGACTTTC,CASSIQSSGANVLTF
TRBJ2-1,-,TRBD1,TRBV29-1,TGCAGCGCAGAAACCAGGGGGAGCAAATTTTCCTACAATGAGCAGTTCTTC,CSAETRGSKFSYNEQFF
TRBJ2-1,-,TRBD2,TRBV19,TGTGCCAGAGGGATCCCGGCTGCTGGGCGGGAGAGGCGCTACAATGAGCAGTTCTTC,CARGIPAAGRERRYNEQFF
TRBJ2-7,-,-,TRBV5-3,TGTGCCAGAAGTCGATCCCGTCCACGGTTCGCCGACAAAGGGGCCTACGAGCAGTACTTC,CARSRSRPRFADKGAYEQYF
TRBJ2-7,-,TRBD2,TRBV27,TGTGCCAGCAAGGGACTAGCGGGTGTCTACGAGCAGTACTTC,CASKGLAGVYEQYF
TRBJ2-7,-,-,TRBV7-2,TGTGCCAGCAGCTTAGTCTACGAGCAGTACTTC,CASSLVYEQYF
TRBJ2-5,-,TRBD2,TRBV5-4,TGTGCCAGCAGCTTAGGACTAGGGGAAGAGACCCAGTACTTC,CASSLGLGEETQYF
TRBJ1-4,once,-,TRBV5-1,TGCGCCAGCAGCTTAGTCCCCAAAATTGGCAGGGGCCAGGAAAAACTGTTTTTT,CASSLVPKIGRGQEKLFF
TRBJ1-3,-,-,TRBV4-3,TGCGCCAGCAGCCAAGATGCCACTGCGGGGAACACCATATATTTT,CASSQDATAGNTIYF
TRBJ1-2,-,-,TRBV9,TGTGCCAGCAGCGTAGACTCTACTCCCGTGACAGGCCCCTATGGCTACACCTTC,CASSVDSTPVTGPYGYTF
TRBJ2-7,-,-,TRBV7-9,TGTGCCAGCAGCTTCGGGTTTTCCTACGAGCAGTGCTTC,CASSFGFSYEQCF
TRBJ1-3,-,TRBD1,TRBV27,TGTGCCAGCAGTGTCACAGGGGGCACTGGAAACACCATATATTTT,CASSVTGGTGNTIYF
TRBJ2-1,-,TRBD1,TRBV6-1,TGTGCCAGCGCTTGGGGACAGTTCAATGAGCAGTTCTTC,CASAWGQFNEQFF
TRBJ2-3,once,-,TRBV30,TGTGCCTGGAGTGCCGGGTTGATCAGTTATTTT,CAWSAGLISYF
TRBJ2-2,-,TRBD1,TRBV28,TGTGCCAGCAGTCTCGTGGACAGGGACGGGGAGCTGTTTTTT,CASSLVDRDGELFF
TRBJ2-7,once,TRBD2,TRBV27,TGTGCCAGCTCCCGGGGGGGCGGGAACTACGAGCAGTACTTC,CASSRGGGNYEQYF
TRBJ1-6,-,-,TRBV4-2,TGTGCCAGCAGCCAAGATTTCACCCAGGTCGGTAAAAATTCACCCCTCCACTTT,CASSQDFTQVGKNSPLHF
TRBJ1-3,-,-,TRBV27,TGTGCCAGCAGTCCCCGGACTGGGGGGAACACCATATATTTT,CASSPRTGGNTIYF
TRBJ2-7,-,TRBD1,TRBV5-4,TGTGCCAGCAGCTTGGGGGACAGGGGTCCCTACGAGCAGTACTTC,CASSLGDRGPYEQYF
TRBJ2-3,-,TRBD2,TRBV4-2,TGTGCCAGCAGCCAAGTGGGGGGACTAGCGGAAAACCTGGGAGATACGCAGTATTTT,CASSQVGGLAENLGDTQYF
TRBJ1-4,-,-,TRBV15,TGTGCCACCAGCAGAGACGTGGTAGGGGGACTATCTGGAAAACTGTTTTTT,CATSRDVVGGLSGKLFF
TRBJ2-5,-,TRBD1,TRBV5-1,TGCGCCAGCAGCGTAATACAGGGGCGGGAGACCCAGTACTTC,CASSVIQGRETQYF
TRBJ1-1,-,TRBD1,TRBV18,TGTGCCAGCTCGCGGAATCAGGACAGGGCGTTTGAAGCTTTCTTT,CASSRNQDRAFEAFF
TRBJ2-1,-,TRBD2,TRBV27,TGTGCCAGCAGCGGGACTAGCCGCCCTAATGAGCAGTTCTTC,CASSGTSRPNEQFF
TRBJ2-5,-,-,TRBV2,TGTGCCAGCAGTGCATCGGGGGAGACCCAGTACTTC,CASSASGETQYF
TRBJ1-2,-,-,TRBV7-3,TGTGCCAGCAGCCCCCGCGGTGGGGGGGCTAATGGCTACACCTTC,CASSPRGGGANGYTF
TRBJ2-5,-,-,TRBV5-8,TGTGCCAGCAGCTCCGGACAGACCATCCGAGAGACCCAGTACTTC,CASSSGQTIRETQYF
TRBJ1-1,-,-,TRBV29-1,TGCAGCGTTGAACGTAAATTGAACACTGAAGCTTTCTTT,CSVERKLNTEAFF
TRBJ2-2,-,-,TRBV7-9,TGTGCCAGCAGCTTCGAAAACGAGGGAACCGGGGAGCTGTTTTTT,CASSFENEGTGELFF
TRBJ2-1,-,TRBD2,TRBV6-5,TGTGCCAGCAGTTCCACGCGACTAGCGGGAGTAAATGAGCAGTTCTTC,CASSSTRLAGVNEQFF
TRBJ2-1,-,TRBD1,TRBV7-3,TGTGCCAGCAGCTTATATGCCGGGACAGGGTACAACAATGAGCAGTTCTTC,CASSLYAGTGYNNEQFF